This T cell receptor beta chain was documented in a study of shared clonotypes between healthy human individuals. Donors were healthy HIV-negative adults without recent acute infections or vaccinations. CD4+ cells yielded CD45RA+ naive and CD45RA-negative memory subsets. The table came from immunoSEQ multiplex PCR; TCRdb's copy has only in-frame clones and leaves some out. This table holds over 850,000 clones, around 78% found once. The germline CDR1 and CDR2 sequences are SGHNT and YYREEE (reference sequence). Trimming removed 0 bases at V and 3 bases at J, with 12 bases between. This CDR3 contains 15 residues.

This clonotype was obtained from a man between 18 and 29 years old in good health. Some clones in this sample may be carry-over from other donors' samples. This chain links TRBV5-4 with TRBJ1-2; D is undetermined. Sequenced sample: memory CD4+ T cells from PBMCs. Subset specified: CD45RA-negative fraction. CDR3 amino acids: CASSLEAQVYYGYTF. The CDR3 DNA reads TGTGCCAGCAGCTTGGAGGCGCAGGTCTACTATGGCTACACCTTC.